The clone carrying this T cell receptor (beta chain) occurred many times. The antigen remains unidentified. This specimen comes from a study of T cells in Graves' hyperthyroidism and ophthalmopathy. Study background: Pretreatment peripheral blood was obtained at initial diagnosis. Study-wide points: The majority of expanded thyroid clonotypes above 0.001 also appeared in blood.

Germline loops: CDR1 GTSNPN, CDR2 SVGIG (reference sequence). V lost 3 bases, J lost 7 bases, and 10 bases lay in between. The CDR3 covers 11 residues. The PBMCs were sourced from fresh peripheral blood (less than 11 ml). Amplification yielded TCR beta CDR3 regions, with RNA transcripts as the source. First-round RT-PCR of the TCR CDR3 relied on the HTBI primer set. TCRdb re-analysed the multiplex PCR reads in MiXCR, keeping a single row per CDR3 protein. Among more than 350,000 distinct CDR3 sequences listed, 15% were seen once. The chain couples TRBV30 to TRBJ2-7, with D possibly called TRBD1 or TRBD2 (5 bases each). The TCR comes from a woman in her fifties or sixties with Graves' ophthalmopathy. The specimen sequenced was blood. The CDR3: CAWRGVGEQYF. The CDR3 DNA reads TGTGCCTGGAGGGGGGTTGGAGAGCAGTACTTC.